The clone carrying this TCR beta chain has a count of ten or more. No antigen is known for it. This specimen comes from a study of T cell repertoires in cytomegalovirus infection. Overall study: Indications came from public TCR beta signatures; they pointed to CMV infection and to a matching HLA type.

The study, taken as a whole, reports: Predominance within the ex vivo response was attributable to HLA-C-restricted CMV-specific TCR beta clonotypes. Frequencies of public TCR beta families were cumulated, and this identified carriers of CMV plus the relevant HLA.

TCRdb itself ran the reads through MiXCR, one entry per CDR3 protein. This table has about 300,000 distinct CDR3 sequences, around 9.6% appearing once. The CDR3 extends over 10 amino acids. V lost 5 bases and J 8 bases, leaving 7 bases between the germline ends. Germline V gene data show CDR1 as DFQATT and CDR2 as SNEGSKA (reference sequence). This receptor was obtained from a human donor in good health (CMV status not recorded). Some clones in this sample may be carry-over from other donors' samples. This chain connects TRBV20-1 to TRBJ2-1; no reliable D call. The sample taken for sequencing was PBMCs. CDR3 DNA sequence: TGCAGTGCTCCGGGTCATGAGCAGTTCTTC. Its protein product is CSAPGHEQFF.